The 7 T cell receptor beta chains below all came from one sample that was sequenced in a study of T cells in women clearing cervical HPV infection (dated by TCRdb to between 2018 and 2020). To prepare the library, the immunoSEQ multiplex PCR assay was applied. In its TCRdb copy, this immuneACCESS table keeps in-frame sequences only and misses some clones. Where compared with another copy, unresolved V genes explain less than half of these, and the others have no known cause. For this sample, the table gives about 39,000 clones. The top ten hold around 4.7% of the sample. Sequences were obtained from blood buffy coat. The source of these receptors is a woman aged 18 to 75 with a cervical HPV16 infection that either progressed to CIN3+ or cleared (not recorded which).

On this clone itself: The CDR3 end is not reached by the read, which stops 3 residues before it; the germline J gene fills it in. The V call is TRBV20-1, the J call TRBJ2-2; 7 positions agree with TRBD1. Per germline, CDR1 DFQATT and CDR2 SNEGSKA (reference sequence). CDR3 length: 16 residues. Germline trimming cut 4 bases from V and 3 bases from J; bases unmatched to any gene: 11. CDR3 residues: CSATTPDRSDTGELFF. CDR3 DNA (partial): TGCAGTGCTACCACTCCGGACAGGTCCGACACCGGGGAG.

With respect to this clone: The CDR3 extends 3 residues past the end of the read, so its final part is completed from the germline J gene. This sequence joins TRBV7-6 and TRBJ2-5, with D possibly TRBD1 on 6 matching bases. Trimming cost V 2 bases and J 3 bases, with 19 bases left between them. Germline V gene lookup returns CDR1 SGHVS and CDR2 FNYEAQ. The CDR3 length is 17 residues. The DNA read from the CDR3 is TGTGCCAGCAGCTTATCTGGACAGTCCCCCGGTAAAGAGACC. It encodes CASSLSGQSPGKET. In full, the CDR3 reads CASSLSGQSPGKETQYF.

On this clone: The read falls 3 residues short of the CDR3 end, and the missing part is taken from the germline J gene. The chain couples TRBV19 to TRBJ1-5, with a tentative D call TRBD1 (5 bases). Germline lookup yields CDR1 LNHDA and CDR2 SQIVND (reference sequence). Deletions cut 2 bases from V and 0 bases from J, with 8 bases between. The CDR3 consists of 15 residues. The CDR3 reads CASSIQGHSNQPQHF. The CDR3 bases that were read are TGTGCCAGTAGTATACAGGGCCATAGCAATCAGCCC.

A word on this clone: Sequencing ends 3 residues short of the CDR3 end; the germline J gene provides the rest. This chain uses TRBV9 with TRBJ1-6; 10 bases agree with TRBD1. The CDR3 consists of 15 residues. Germline assignment: CDR1 SGDLS and CDR2 YYNGEE. Germline trimming cut 4 bases from V and 7 bases from J; bases unmatched to any gene: 5. The sequenced part of the CDR3 DNA is TGTGCCAGCAGCCCTGGACAGGGGGGGAATTCACCC. It yields the protein CASSPGQGGNSP. The entire CDR3 protein reads CASSPGQGGNSPLHF.

A remark on this clone: Read coverage stops 3 residues before the CDR3 terminus; the germline J gene supplies the remainder. This chain links TRBV19 with TRBJ2-3, with 10 positions matching TRBD2. V was pared by 3 bases and J by 7 bases, with 10 bases of the junction left unmatched. This CDR3 is 16 amino acids long. Germline V gene sequence: CDR1 LNHDA, CDR2 SQIVND (reference sequence). The part of the CDR3 DNA that was read is TGTGCCAGTAGTATTGGCAGGAGCGGGGGGGCTAATACG. Translated, it gives CASSIGRSGGANT. The whole CDR3 sequence reads CASSIGRSGGANTQYF.

About this clone itself: The read finishes 3 residues shy of the CDR3 end, and the germline J gene is used to complete it. The gene calls are TRBV20-1 and TRBJ2-7; 9 bases fit TRBD1. The length of the CDR3 is 13 residues. Germline lookup yields CDR1 DFQATT and CDR2 SNEGSKA (reference sequence). J lost 5 bases, V lost 6 bases, and 8 bases had no gene match. The part of the CDR3 DNA that was read is TGCAGTGCCCACGGACAGGGGTCCAACGAG. As protein: CSAHGQGSNE. The whole CDR3 region reads CSAHGQGSNEQYF.

Turning to this clone: The read ends 3 residues shy of where the CDR3 ends; the end is completed using the germline J gene. The V gene is TRBV2, the J gene TRBJ2-3; TRBD2 agrees at 9 bases. The germline V gene encodes CDR1 SNHLY and CDR2 FYNNEI. V shed 6 bases and J 3 bases; nucleotides not matched to a gene: 10. The CDR3 consists of 16 residues. The CDR3 loop is CASRKTSSGVTDTQYF. The covered CDR3 bases are TGTGCCAGCAGGAAGACTTCTAGCGGGGTTACAGATACG.